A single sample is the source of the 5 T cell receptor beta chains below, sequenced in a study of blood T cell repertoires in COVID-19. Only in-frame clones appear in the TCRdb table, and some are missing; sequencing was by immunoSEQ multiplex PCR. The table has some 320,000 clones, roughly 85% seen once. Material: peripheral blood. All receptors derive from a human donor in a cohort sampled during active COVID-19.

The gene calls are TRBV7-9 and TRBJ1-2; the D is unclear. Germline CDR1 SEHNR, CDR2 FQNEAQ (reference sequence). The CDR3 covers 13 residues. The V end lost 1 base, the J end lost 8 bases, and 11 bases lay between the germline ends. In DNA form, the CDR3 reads TGTGCCAGCAGCTTAGTGACGGAGCGAGGCTACACCTTC. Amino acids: CASSLVTERGYTF.

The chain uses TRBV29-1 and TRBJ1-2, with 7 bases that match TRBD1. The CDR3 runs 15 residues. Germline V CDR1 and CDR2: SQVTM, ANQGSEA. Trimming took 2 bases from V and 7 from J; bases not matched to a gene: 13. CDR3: CSVEREAGGRGGYTF. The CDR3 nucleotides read TGCAGCGTTGAACGCGAGGCAGGGGGTCGCGGTGGCTACACCTTC.

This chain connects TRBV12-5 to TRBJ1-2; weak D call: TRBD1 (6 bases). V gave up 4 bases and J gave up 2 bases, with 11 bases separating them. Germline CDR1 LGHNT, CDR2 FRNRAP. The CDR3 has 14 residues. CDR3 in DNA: TGTGCTAGTGGTTCGGTGCAGGGGAACTATGGCTACACCTTC. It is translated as CASGSVQGNYGYTF.

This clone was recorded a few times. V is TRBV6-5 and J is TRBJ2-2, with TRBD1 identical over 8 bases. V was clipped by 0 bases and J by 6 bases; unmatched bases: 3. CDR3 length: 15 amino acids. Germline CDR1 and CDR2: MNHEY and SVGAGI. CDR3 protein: CASSYSEDRAGELFF. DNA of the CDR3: TGTGCCAGCAGTTACTCAGAGGACAGGGCCGGGGAGCTGTTTTTT.

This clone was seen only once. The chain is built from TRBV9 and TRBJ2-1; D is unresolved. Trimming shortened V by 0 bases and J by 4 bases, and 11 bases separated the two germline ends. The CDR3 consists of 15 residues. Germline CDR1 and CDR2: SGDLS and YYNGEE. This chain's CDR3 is CASSVDQVLYNEQFF. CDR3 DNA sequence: TGTGCCAGCAGCGTAGATCAGGTTTTGTACAATGAGCAGTTCTTC.